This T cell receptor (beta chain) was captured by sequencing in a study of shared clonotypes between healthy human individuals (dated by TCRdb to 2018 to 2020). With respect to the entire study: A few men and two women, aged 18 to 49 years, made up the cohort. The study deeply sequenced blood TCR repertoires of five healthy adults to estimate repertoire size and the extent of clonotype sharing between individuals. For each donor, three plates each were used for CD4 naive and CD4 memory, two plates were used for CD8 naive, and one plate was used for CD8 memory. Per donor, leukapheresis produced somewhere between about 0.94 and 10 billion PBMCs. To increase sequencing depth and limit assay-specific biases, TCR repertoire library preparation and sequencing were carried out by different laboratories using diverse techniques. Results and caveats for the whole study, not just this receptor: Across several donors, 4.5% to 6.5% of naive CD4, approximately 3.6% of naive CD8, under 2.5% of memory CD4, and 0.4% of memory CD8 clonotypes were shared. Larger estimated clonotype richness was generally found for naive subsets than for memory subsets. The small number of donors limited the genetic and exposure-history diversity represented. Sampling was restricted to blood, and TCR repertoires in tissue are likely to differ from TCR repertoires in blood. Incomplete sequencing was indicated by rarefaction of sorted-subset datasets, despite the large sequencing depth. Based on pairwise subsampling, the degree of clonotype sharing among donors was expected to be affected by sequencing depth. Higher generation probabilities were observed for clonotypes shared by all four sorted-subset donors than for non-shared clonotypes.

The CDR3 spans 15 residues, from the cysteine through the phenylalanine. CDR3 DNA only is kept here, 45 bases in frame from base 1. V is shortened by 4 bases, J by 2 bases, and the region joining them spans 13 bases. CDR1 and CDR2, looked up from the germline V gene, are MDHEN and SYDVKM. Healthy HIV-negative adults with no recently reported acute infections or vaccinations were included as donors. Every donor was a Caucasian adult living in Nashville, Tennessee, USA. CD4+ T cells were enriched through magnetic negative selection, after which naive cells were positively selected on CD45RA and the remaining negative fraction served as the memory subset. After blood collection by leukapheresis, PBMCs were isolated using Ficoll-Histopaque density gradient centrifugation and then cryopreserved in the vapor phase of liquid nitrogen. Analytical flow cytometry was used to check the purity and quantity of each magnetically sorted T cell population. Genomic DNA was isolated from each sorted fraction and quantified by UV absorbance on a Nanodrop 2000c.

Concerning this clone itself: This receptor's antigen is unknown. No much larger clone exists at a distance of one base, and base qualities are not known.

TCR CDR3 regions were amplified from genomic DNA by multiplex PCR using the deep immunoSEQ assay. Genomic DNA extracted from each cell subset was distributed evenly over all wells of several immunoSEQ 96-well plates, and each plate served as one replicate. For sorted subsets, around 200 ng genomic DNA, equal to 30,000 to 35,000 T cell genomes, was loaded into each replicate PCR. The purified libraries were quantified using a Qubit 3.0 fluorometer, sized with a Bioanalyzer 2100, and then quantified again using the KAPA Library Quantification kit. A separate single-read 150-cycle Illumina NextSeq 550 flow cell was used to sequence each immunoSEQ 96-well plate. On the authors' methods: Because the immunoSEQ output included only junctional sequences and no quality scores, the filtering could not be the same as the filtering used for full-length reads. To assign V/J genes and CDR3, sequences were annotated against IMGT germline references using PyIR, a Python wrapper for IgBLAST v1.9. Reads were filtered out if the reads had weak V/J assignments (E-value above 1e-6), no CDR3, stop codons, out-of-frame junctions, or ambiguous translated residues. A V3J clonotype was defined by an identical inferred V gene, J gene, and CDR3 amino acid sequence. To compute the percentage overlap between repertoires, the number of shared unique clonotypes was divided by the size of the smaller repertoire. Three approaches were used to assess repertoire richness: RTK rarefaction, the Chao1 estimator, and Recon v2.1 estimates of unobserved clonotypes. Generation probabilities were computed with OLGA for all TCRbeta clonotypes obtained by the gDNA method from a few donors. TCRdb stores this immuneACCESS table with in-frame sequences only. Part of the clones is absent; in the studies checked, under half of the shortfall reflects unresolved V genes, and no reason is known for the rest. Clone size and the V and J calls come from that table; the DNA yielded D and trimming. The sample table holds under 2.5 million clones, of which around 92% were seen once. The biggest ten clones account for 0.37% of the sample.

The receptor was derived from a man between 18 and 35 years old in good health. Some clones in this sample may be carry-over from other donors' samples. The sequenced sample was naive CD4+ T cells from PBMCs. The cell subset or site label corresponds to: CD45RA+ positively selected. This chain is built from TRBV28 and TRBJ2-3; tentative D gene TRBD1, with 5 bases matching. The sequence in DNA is TGTGCCAGCAGTTCCCCAGGGTCCAACACAGATACGCAGTATTTT. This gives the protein CASSSPGSNTDTQYF.